The present TCR beta chain was sequenced within a study of T cell repertoires in cytomegalovirus infection. On the study more broadly: It was recently identified HLA-C-restricted and well-studied HLA-B-restricted CMV epitopes that the study used. Public TCR beta signatures were indicative of both CMV infection and a matching HLA type. Whole-study results and caveats: Individuals carrying CMV plus the relevant HLA were identified by cumulative frequency of public TCR beta families.

About this clonotype itself: The target antigen is unknown.

TCRdb independently ran MiXCR on the reads; one entry per CDR3 protein. Among tens of thousands of distinct CDR3 sequences listed, 20% were seen once. Trimming left V 5 bases short and J 3 bases short, with 8 bases between. The germline V gene has CDR1 MNHEY and CDR2 SVGEGT. The CDR3 consists of 13 residues. The origin of this receptor is a human donor in good health (CMV status not recorded). Some clones in this sample may be carry-over from other donors' samples. The gene calls are TRBV6-2 or TRBV6-3 and TRBJ2-1; D is undetermined. Sequencing used CD8+ T cells from cultured PBMCs, obtained from culture after CMV antigen stimulation. In DNA form, the CDR3 reads TGTGCCAGCAGTAAGCCAGGCTACAATGAGCAGTTCTTC. This translates into CASSKPGYNEQFF.